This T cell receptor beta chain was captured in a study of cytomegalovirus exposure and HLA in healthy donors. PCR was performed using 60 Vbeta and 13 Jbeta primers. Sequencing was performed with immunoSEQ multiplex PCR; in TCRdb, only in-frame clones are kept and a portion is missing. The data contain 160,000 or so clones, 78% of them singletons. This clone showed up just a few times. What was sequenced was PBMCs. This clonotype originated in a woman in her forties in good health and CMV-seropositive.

CDR3 DNA sequence: TGTGCCAGCAGCTCCATGGCTAGCGGGGGGGGCTCGATTGAGCAGTTCTTC. It encodes CASSSMASGGGSIEQFF. The V and J genes are TRBV7-9 and TRBJ2-1; 12 bases line up with TRBD2. Per the germline V gene, CDR1 is SEHNR and CDR2 is FQNEAQ (reference sequence). With 4 bases clipped from V and 9 bases from J, the junction kept 13 bases outside the gene matches. The length of the CDR3 is 17 residues. The variable domain in full, with the rest retrieved from reference TRBV7-9 and TRBJ2-1, is DTGVSQNPRHKITKRGQNVTFRCDPISEHNRLYWYRQTLGQGPEFLTYFQNEAQLEKSRLLSDRFSAERPKGSFSTLEIQRTEQGDSAMYLCASSSMASGGGSIEQFFGPGTRLTVL.